This is a list of T cell receptor beta chains from one sample in a study of blood T cell repertoires in COVID-19. The data were produced by immunoSEQ multiplex PCR, yet TCRdb's version contains in-frame clones alone and is incomplete. The sample lists some 330,000 clones; more than 75% were seen once. The sequencing input was peripheral blood. These receptors originate from a woman aged 45-60 years with active or convalescent COVID-19. Each CDR3 is given with its conserved first and last residue. The D gene is left open where the match is weak.

d_gene: TRBD2; v_gene: TRBV4-2; j_gene: TRBJ2-7; CDR3aa: CASSPGTSGSYEQYF
d_gene: TRBD1; v_gene: TRBV27; j_gene: TRBJ1-4; CDR3aa: CASSLISGTGNEKLFF
d_gene: NA; v_gene: TRBV28; j_gene: TRBJ1-5; CDR3aa: CASLRGGALSIGNQPQHF
d_gene: NA; v_gene: TRBV11-2; j_gene: TRBJ2-6; CDR3aa: CASRLSSGANVLTF
d_gene: NA; v_gene: TRBV2; j_gene: TRBJ2-3; CDR3aa: CASSPGSTDTQYF
d_gene: NA; v_gene: TRBV10-3; j_gene: TRBJ2-5; CDR3aa: CAISDDKGAQETQYF
d_gene: NA; v_gene: TRBV2; j_gene: TRBJ1-1; CDR3aa: CASTLTASNTEAFF
d_gene: NA; v_gene: TRBV6-5; j_gene: TRBJ2-3; CDR3aa: CASSASGRGDTQYF
d_gene: NA; v_gene: TRBV11-2; j_gene: TRBJ2-7; CDR3aa: CASSFGTGYEQYF
d_gene: NA; v_gene: TRBV15; j_gene: TRBJ1-6; CDR3aa: CATSRDLAPLHF